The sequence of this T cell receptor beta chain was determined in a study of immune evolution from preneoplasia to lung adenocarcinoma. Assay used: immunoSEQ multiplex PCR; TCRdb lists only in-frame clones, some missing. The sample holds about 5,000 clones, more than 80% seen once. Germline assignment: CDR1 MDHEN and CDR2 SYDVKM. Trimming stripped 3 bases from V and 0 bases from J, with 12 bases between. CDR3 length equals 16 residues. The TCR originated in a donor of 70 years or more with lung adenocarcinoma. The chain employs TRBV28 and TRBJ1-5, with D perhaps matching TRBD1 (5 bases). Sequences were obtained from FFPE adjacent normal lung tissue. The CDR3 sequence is CASSFLDRGSNQPQHF. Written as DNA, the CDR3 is TGTGCCAGCAGTTTCCTCGACAGAGGTAGCAATCAGCCCCAGCATTTT. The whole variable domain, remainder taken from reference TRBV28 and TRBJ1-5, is DVKVTQSSRYLVKRTGEKVFLECVQDMDHENMFWYRQDPGLGLRLIYFSYDVKMKEKGDIPEGYSVSREKKERFSLILESASTNQTSMYLCASSFLDRGSNQPQHFGDGTRLSIL.